This record covers a single T cell receptor beta chain. This record belongs to a study of blood T cell repertoires in COVID-19. The wider study: Acute and convalescent COVID-19 samples came from the United States, Italy and Spain. From T cells, B-cell-depleted T cells, or PBMCs came the material, which was cDNA or gDNA.

As processed by the authors: Reference gene primer amplification gave nucleated cell count estimates. TCRdb's copy holds only in-frame clones and misses some; the assay was immunoSEQ multiplex PCR. The V and J calls and the clone size are those of that table, but D and trimming were determined from the DNA. The sample has about 29,000 clones, around nine tenths seen once. Germline CDR1 and CDR2: SGHNT and YYREEE (reference sequence). The CDR3 is 16 amino acids. V was pared by 0 bases and J by 5 bases, with 8 bases of the junction left unmatched. The V call is TRBV5-4, the J call TRBJ2-1; 7 bases are shared with TRBD1. The specimen was peripheral blood. This TCR was recovered from a man between 65 and 79 years old with active COVID-19. DNA for the CDR3: TGTGCCAGCAGCTTGGCTTCGGGACAGAATAACAATGAGCAGTTCTTC. This encodes CASSLASGQNNNEQFF.